The rows below give T cell receptor beta chains drawn from one sample of a study of blood T cell repertoires in COVID-19. Assay: immunoSEQ multiplex PCR; the TCRdb copy retains only in-frame clones and omits some. Of approximately 150,000 clones in the sample, 84% were seen once. The sample consisted of peripheral blood. The receptor source for this set is a man between 65 and 85 years old with acute or convalescent COVID-19. The CDR3 runs from the conserved cysteine through the conserved F or W. Fields, in order: V gene, J gene, D gene, clone size, CDR3 DNA, CDR3 protein. D genes are given only for firm matches. Clone size, where shown, is once, few, many, or a class for clones that have expanded.

TRBV2,TRBJ2-5,NA,NA,TGTGCCAGCAAGCGGACAGAAGAGACCCAGTACTTC,CASKRTEETQYF
TRBV29-1,TRBJ1-1,NA,NA,TGCAGCGGGAACAGGGTCACTACTGAAGCTTTCTTT,CSGNRVTTEAFF
TRBV18,TRBJ2-4,TRBD2,few,TGTGCCAGCTCACCAATAGCGGGAGGATCACTAGCCAAAAACATTCAGTACTTC,CASSPIAGGSLAKNIQYF
TRBV7-2,TRBJ2-3,NA,NA,TGTGCTGGGGGGGGCGGGCGCGTACGGGATACGCAGTATTTT,CAGGGGRVRDTQYF
TRBV3-1/TRBV3-2,TRBJ1-2,TRBD1,NA,TGTGCCAGCAGCCAAGATGGGGCAGGGGGGTATGGCTACACCTTC,CASSQDGAGGYGYTF
TRBV6-1,TRBJ2-1,NA,NA,TGTGCCAGCAGTGAAGCTATCGCGGGAAATGAGCAGTTCTTC,CASSEAIAGNEQFF
TRBV21-1,TRBJ2-2,NA,NA,TGTGCCATCAGGACAGGGGGCGTCACCGGGGAGCTGTTTTTT,CAIRTGGVTGELFF
TRBV7-9,TRBJ2-1,NA,NA,TGTGCCAGCCCGGCGGCCTCCTACAATGAGCAGTTCTTC,CASPAASYNEQFF
TRBV30,TRBJ2-6,NA,few,TGTGCCTGGAGCGGTTCTGGGGCCAACGTCCTGACTTTC,CAWSGSGANVLTF
TRBV5-6,TRBJ2-6,NA,NA,TGTGCCAGCAGCTTTGGCAGCGACGGGGCCAACGTCCTGACTTTC,CASSFGSDGANVLTF
TRBV11-3,TRBJ1-5,TRBD1,NA,TGTGCCAGCAGCTTACCATGGACAGGGGGGAGCAATCAGCCCCAGCATTTT,CASSLPWTGGSNQPQHF
TRBV18,TRBJ1-1,TRBD1,NA,TGTGCCAGCTCACCATCCCACAGGGGGAACACTGAAGCTTTCTTT,CASSPSHRGNTEAFF
TRBV9,TRBJ1-2,TRBD1,NA,TGTGCCAGCAGCCCGAAGGGGGCTCGAGACTATGGCTACACCTTC,CASSPKGARDYGYTF
TRBV7-6,TRBJ2-1,NA,NA,TGTGCCAGCAGCTTAGCGCCGGTTAATAGCGGCAATGAGCAGTTCTTC,CASSLAPVNSGNEQFF
TRBV5-1,TRBJ1-4,NA,NA,TGCGCCAGCAGCTTGGTCGGCAGGGTGGGTAATGAAAAACTGTTTTTT,CASSLVGRVGNEKLFF
TRBV19,TRBJ2-2,NA,NA,TGTGCCAGTAGTATAGTTAGTTCAGGGTCCGGGGAGCTGTTTTTT,CASSIVSSGSGELFF
TRBV6-1,TRBJ2-2,TRBD1,few,TGTGCCAGCAGTGAGTACGGGACAGGTATCCGGGTAGAGCTGTTTTTT,CASSEYGTGIRVELFF
TRBV3-1/TRBV3-2,TRBJ2-7,TRBD1,NA,TGTGCCAGCAGCCATGAGGGACAGGGAATCTACGAGCAGTACTTC,CASSHEGQGIYEQYF
TRBV5-1,TRBJ2-5,TRBD2,few,TGCGCCAGCAGCCCTGGTACTAGCGGGGGTGAGACCCAGTACTTC,CASSPGTSGGETQYF
TRBV10-1,TRBJ2-2,TRBD1,few,TGCGCCAGCAGTGAGTCTGGGGACAGGACCGGGGAGCTGTTTTTT,CASSESGDRTGELFF
TRBV5-1,TRBJ1-5,NA,NA,TGCGCCAGCAGCTTGGACAATCCCGGGAATCAGCCCCAGCATTTT,CASSLDNPGNQPQHF
TRBV28,TRBJ1-1,TRBD1,NA,TGTGCCAGCAGTTGGGACAGGGAAGCTTTCTTT,CASSWDREAFF
TRBV5-6,TRBJ2-7,TRBD1,NA,TGTGCCAGCAGCCTACAGGGGACCGGATCCTACGAGCAGTACTTC,CASSLQGTGSYEQYF
TRBV5-1,TRBJ1-2,NA,NA,TGCGCCAGCAGCTTGGGTCCAGGAGAGGGGGATGGCTACACCTTC,CASSLGPGEGDGYTF
TRBV3-1/TRBV3-2,TRBJ1-1,TRBD1,NA,TGTGCCAGCAGCCACCGGGACAGGGGAGACACTGAAGCTTTCTTT,CASSHRDRGDTEAFF
TRBV6-1,TRBJ2-7,TRBD2,NA,TGTGCCAGCAGTGAGGGGGGGGTAGGCTCCTACGAGCAGTACTTC,CASSEGGVGSYEQYF
TRBV2,TRBJ2-3,NA,NA,TGTGCCAGCAGAGGGGGTTGGATTAGAGCAGATACGCAGTATTTT,CASRGGWIRADTQYF
TRBV28,TRBJ1-1,NA,NA,TGTGCCAGCAGTCCTCGTGTCACTGAAGCTTTCTTT,CASSPRVTEAFF
TRBV5-1,TRBJ1-1,NA,once,TGCGCCAGCAGCTTGGCCGGGGGTACCCTAGAAGCTTTCTTT,CASSLAGGTLEAFF
TRBV23-1,TRBJ2-1,NA,few,TGCGCCAGCCTCCTGTGGGGCGCGCCCGCCTACAATGAGCAGTTCTTC,CASLLWGAPAYNEQFF
TRBV5-1,TRBJ2-7,TRBD1,NA,TGCGCCAGCAGCCTACAACTACAGGGGACCTACGAGCAGTACTTC,CASSLQLQGTYEQYF
TRBV20-1,TRBJ1-5,TRBD1,NA,TGCAGTGCTAGTGCCGGGACAGGGAGTCAGCCCCAGCATTTT,CSASAGTGSQPQHF
TRBV5-6,TRBJ1-5,NA,NA,TGTGCCAGCAGCTTGGGGGGCTATAGCAATCAGCCCCAGCATTTT,CASSLGGYSNQPQHF
TRBV3-1/TRBV3-2,TRBJ1-6,TRBD1,NA,TGTGCCAGCAGCCAGGGGGACAGCCTTTCACCCCTCCACTTT,CASSQGDSLSPLHF
TRBV28,TRBJ2-7,TRBD2,NA,TGTGCCAGCAGTCGCCGACGGACTAGCGGGGAAACCTACGAGCAGTACTTC,CASSRRRTSGETYEQYF
TRBV7-2,TRBJ2-7,TRBD1,NA,TGTGCCAGCAGCGCCGACAGGGGGAGCTCCTACGAGCAGTACTTC,CASSADRGSSYEQYF
TRBV5-8,TRBJ2-3,TRBD1,NA,TGTGCCAGCACCTGGACAGGGTCTAGCACAGATACGCAGTATTTT,CASTWTGSSTDTQYF
TRBV19,TRBJ2-1,TRBD2,NA,TGTGCCAGTAGTATGGGGCTAGCGGGGGGCATACCCTACAATGAGCAGTTCTTC,CASSMGLAGGIPYNEQFF